This TCR beta chain was identified during a study of beta chain features in type 1 diabetes. The CDR3 is 13 amino acids. Trimming took off 6 bases at V and 2 bases at J, with 11 bases between the two ends. The germline V gene encodes CDR1 SGHTA and CDR2 FQGNSA. Note on this clone: Its specificity is unknown.

General study findings and limits: Unsettled here was the matter of whether HLA type influences TCRB rearrangement. All four CD4+ subsets of Type 1 diabetes patients contained TCRB CDR3s that were moderately but significantly shorter. Compared with healthy donors, patients appeared to share more similar naive, central memory and regulatory TCRB repertoires.

Sorting that relied on CD45RO/CCR7/CD25/CD127/CD95/CD27 yielded CD4+ naive, central memory, regulatory and stem cell-like memory cells. Sorting gave populations that all exceeded 95% purity. TCRB transcripts that were expressed got sequenced, as all of the isolated RNA had been reverse transcribed. The assay was immunoSEQ multiplex PCR, and TCRdb's table has in-frame clones only and misses some. The repertoire holds a few hundred thousand clones, with over 12% as singletons. The receptor was derived from a man aged 18-30 years with type 1 diabetes. The chain is built from TRBV7-2 and TRBJ2-7; perhaps TRBD1 as D (7 bases). Sequencing was performed on naive CD4+ T cells from blood. The chain's CDR3 is CASRSRGAYEQYF. As DNA, the CDR3 is TGTGCCAGCAGGTCCAGGGGGGCCTACGAGCAGTACTTC.